The present T cell receptor (beta chain) was sequenced within a study of early stage breast cancer tumors. Study observations and caveats: Compared with adjacent normal breast, tumors showed around 2.5-fold denser, more clonal T cells. Tumor and normal breast were distinguished via blood comparison in most of the 16 patients.

As to this clone: The target antigen is unknown.

Roughly 18-50 mg of tissue was diced for each tumor. The CDR3 sequence is 13 residues long. Germline V gene lookup returns CDR1 SNHLY and CDR2 FYNNEI. The V gene lost 8 bases and the J gene lost 7 bases, with 14 bases spanning the gap. Using immunoSEQ multiplex PCR, the repertoire was profiled, and TCRdb retains in-frame clones only, with some absent. The profile shows over 25,000 clones, roughly 50% of them singletons. The source of this sequence is a person in their fifties or sixties with breast cancer. Source material: breast tumor tissue. The chain uses TRBV2 and TRBJ1-4, with D possibly being TRBD1 (6 bases). CDR3 in DNA: TGTGCCAGCGTAAGGTCCAGGGGTGAAAAACTGTTTTTT. It translates to CASVRSRGEKLFF.